A single sample is the source of the 18 T cell receptor beta chains below, sequenced in a study of cytomegalovirus exposure and HLA in healthy donors. The primer mix had 60 Vbeta and 13 Jbeta primers. Sequencing was performed with immunoSEQ multiplex PCR; in TCRdb, only in-frame clones are kept and a portion is missing. The data contain 150,000 to 200,000 clones, more than 60% of them seen just once; the ten biggest clones take up 3.5% to 5%. Sequencing was performed on PBMCs. Every receptor here comes from a man aged 40-50 years in good health and CMV-seronegative.

V gene TRBV11-2 combines with J gene TRBJ1-3, with D perhaps matching TRBD1 (5 bases). The V end lost 1 base, the J end lost 9 bases, and 7 bases lay between the germline ends. Germline CDR1 and CDR2: SGHAT and FQNNGV. CDR3 size: 12 residues. The CDR3 loop reads CASSLAGGTIYF. The CDR3 DNA reads TGTGCCAGCAGCTTAGCGGGGGGCACCATATATTTT.

This chain links TRBV10-3 with TRBJ1-2; 9 bases match TRBD1. Trimming took 0 bases from V and 6 from J; bases not matched to a gene: 2. The CDR3 length is 14 residues. Germline lookup yields CDR1 ENHRY and CDR2 SYGVKD. CDR3 bases: TGTGCCATCAGTGAGTCGACAGGGGGAGATGGCTACACCTTC. The encoded protein is CAISESTGGDGYTF.

The sample holds a few counts of this clone. The V and J genes are TRBV28 and TRBJ1-1; unclear D gene. Germline V gene sequence: CDR1 MDHEN, CDR2 SYDVKM. The CDR3 extends over 14 amino acids. V gave up 3 bases and J gave up 10 bases, with 18 bases separating them. CDR3: CASSFEVGAGRAFF. The DNA of the CDR3 is TGTGCCAGCAGTTTTGAAGTAGGTGCAGGAAGAGCTTTCTTT.

The chain couples TRBV5-4 to TRBJ2-1; 16 bases are shared with TRBD2. The CDR3 is 17 amino acids. Germline V gene lookup returns CDR1 SGHNT and CDR2 YYREEE (reference sequence). The trim removed 4 bases at V and 7 bases at J, leaving 8 bases unmatched. The CDR3, as DNA: TGTGCCAGCAGCCCCCGCGGGACTAGCGGGGGGGCTAATGAGCAGTTCTTC. Translating it yields CASSPRGTSGGANEQFF.

This chain joins TRBV27 and TRBJ2-1, with D possibly matching TRBD1 (6 bases). V gave up 4 bases and J gave up 5 bases, with 18 bases separating them. This CDR3 has 16 amino acids. Germline V gene lookup returns CDR1 MNHEY and CDR2 SMNVEV (reference sequence). The CDR3 loop is CASSSFGQQGDNEQFF. In DNA, the CDR3 is TGTGCCAGCAGTTCCTTCGGCCAACAGGGAGACAATGAGCAGTTCTTC.

V is TRBV6-1 and J is TRBJ1-2, with 9 nucleotides matching TRBD1. The CDR3 runs 13 residues. Trimming took 9 bases from V and 7 from J; bases not matched to a gene: 9. The germline V gene encodes CDR1 MNHNS and CDR2 SASEGT. CDR3 protein: CASRPGQGAGYTF. As DNA, the CDR3 is TGTGCCAGTCGTCCGGGACAGGGCGCTGGCTACACCTTC.

CDR3 sequence (DNA): TGTGCCAGCAGCATCGGACAGGAGGTGGCGACCCAGTACTTC. Encoded protein: CASSIGQEVATQYF. V usage is TRBV7-2 and J usage is TRBJ2-5; TRBD1 matches at 7 bases. CDR1 and CDR2 (germline): SGHTA, FQGNSA. The ends lost 5 bases at V and 7 bases at J; junction bases unmatched: 10. The CDR3 contains 14 residues.

The chain carries TRBV27 and TRBJ2-5; TRBD1 aligns across 7 bases. TRBJ2-7 matches the DNA end more closely, so the J call is doubtful. The CDR3 length is 15 residues. Germline loops: CDR1 MNHEY, CDR2 SMNVEV (reference sequence). Here the CDR3 DNA reads TGTGCCAGCAGGGCTAAACAGGGGATACACTACGAGCAGTACTTC. Translation: CASRAKQGIHYEQYF.

This rearrangement joins TRBV7-6 to TRBJ1-1, with D perhaps matching TRBD1 (6 bases). Germline-derived CDR1 and CDR2 are SGHVS and FNYEAQ. This CDR3 spans 14 amino acids. V shed 10 bases and J shed 0 bases, with 15 bases lying between them. Here the CDR3 DNA reads TGTGCCACAACTTTGGGGGCCGTGAACACTGAAGCTTTCTTT. This sequence encodes CATTLGAVNTEAFF.

This clone has just one count. The rearrangement links TRBV6-1 to TRBJ1-1, with D perhaps matching TRBD1 (6 bases). CDR3 length: 14 amino acids. V was pared by 7 bases and J by 3 bases, with 15 bases between. CDR1 is MNHNS and CDR2 is SASEGT in the germline V gene. CDR3 in amino acids: CASKTGLADTEAFF. DNA of the CDR3: TGTGCCAGCAAAACAGGGTTGGCGGACACTGAAGCTTTCTTT.

The rearrangement uses TRBV5-1 and TRBJ2-5; 9 bases agree with TRBD2. Looked up from germline, CDR1 is SGHRS and CDR2 is YFSETQ. This CDR3 is built from 16 residues. The J segment lost 3 bases and the V segment lost 0 bases, leaving 6 bases of the junction unmatched. DNA for the CDR3: TGCGCCAGCAGCTTGGCTCTAGCGGGGTTAGAAGAGACCCAGTACTTC. This translates into CASSLALAGLEETQYF. The whole variable domain, filled in from reference TRBV5-1 and TRBJ2-5, reads KAGVTQTPRYLIKTRGQQVTLSCSPISGHRSVSWYQQTPGQGLQFLFEYFSETQRNKGNFPGRFSGRQFSNSRSEMNVSTLELGDSALYLCASSLALAGLEETQYFGPGTRLLVL.

The genes are TRBV30 and TRBJ2-2; a possible D gene is TRBD1 (5 bases). The V end was cut by 0 bases, the J end by 4 bases, with 9 bases between. Germline CDR1 GTSNPN, CDR2 SVGIG (reference sequence). The CDR3 is made up of 14 amino acids. CDR3 sequence (DNA): TGTGCCTGGAGTGTTAGTAGGGGCACCGGGGAGCTGTTTTTT. Protein product: CAWSVSRGTGELFF.

The V and J genes are TRBV4-1 and TRBJ2-6; D is possibly TRBD2 (5 bases). V lost 5 bases, J lost 1 base, and 18 bases lay in between. This CDR3 region has 18 residues. CDR1 is MGHRA and CDR2 is YSYEKL in the germline V gene. In DNA, the CDR3 is TGCGCCAGCAGCGGTCGAGAGGCAGGAGGTTCTGGGGCCAACGTCCTGACTTTC. Amino acids: CASSGREAGGSGANVLTF.

This clone was observed at least ten times. The chain combines TRBV30 with TRBJ1-2; 8 bases are a match to TRBD1. The trim removed 2 bases at V and 8 bases at J, leaving 4 bases unmatched. CDR1 and CDR2 from the germline V gene are GTSNPN and SVGIG (reference sequence). The CDR3 runs to 12 residues. As DNA, the CDR3 is TGTGCCTGGAGTACCACAGGGGGAGGCTACACCTTC. Its translation is CAWSTTGGGYTF.

The V and J genes are TRBV25-1 and TRBJ2-1; TRBD2 matches 7 bases. This CDR3 is 17 amino acids long. Germline values: CDR1 MGHDK, CDR2 SYGVNS. J gave up 0 bases and V 2 bases, and 7 bases lay outside the gene matches. For the CDR3, the DNA is TGTGCCAGCAGTGAAAGCGGGGTCCCGAGCTCCTACAATGAGCAGTTCTTC. It is translated as CASSESGVPSSYNEQFF.

CDR3 DNA: TGCGCCAGCAGCTTGGAGGGGACAGGGAAGGTAAATGAGCAGTTCTTC. Translating gives CASSLEGTGKVNEQFF. V usage is TRBV5-1 and J usage is TRBJ2-1, with 9 bases aligning to TRBD1. CDR3 length equals 16 residues. V lost 0 bases to trimming and J lost 7 bases; unmatched junction nucleotides: 8. CDR1 and CDR2 (germline): SGHRS, YFSETQ. The whole variable domain, filled in from reference TRBV5-1 and TRBJ2-1, reads KAGVTQTPRYLIKTRGQQVTLSCSPISGHRSVSWYQQTPGQGLQFLFEYFSETQRNKGNFPGRFSGRQFSNSRSEMNVSTLELGDSALYLCASSLEGTGKVNEQFFGPGTRLTVL.

The chain has TRBV21-1 and TRBJ2-6; TRBD1 reflects the table's D call only, with no check against the DNA. TRBV21-1 is a listed pseudogene. This CDR3 is 15 amino acids long. Written as DNA, the CDR3 is TGTGCCACCTTAGGGGATGGCTCTGGGGCCAACGTCCTGACTTTC. Its translation: CATLGDGSGANVLTF.

This clone was found a few times. The CDR3 coding sequence is TGTGCCAGCAGCTTAAGCGGTCTAGGGTCCTTGGACTACGAGCAGTACTTC. Its translation: CASSLSGLGSLDYEQYF. This chain links TRBV7-2 with TRBJ2-7, with D tentatively TRBD2 (5 bases). This CDR3 has 17 amino acids. V lost 2 bases to trimming and J lost 3 bases, with 20 bases between them. Germline V CDR1 and CDR2: SGHTA, FQGNSA.